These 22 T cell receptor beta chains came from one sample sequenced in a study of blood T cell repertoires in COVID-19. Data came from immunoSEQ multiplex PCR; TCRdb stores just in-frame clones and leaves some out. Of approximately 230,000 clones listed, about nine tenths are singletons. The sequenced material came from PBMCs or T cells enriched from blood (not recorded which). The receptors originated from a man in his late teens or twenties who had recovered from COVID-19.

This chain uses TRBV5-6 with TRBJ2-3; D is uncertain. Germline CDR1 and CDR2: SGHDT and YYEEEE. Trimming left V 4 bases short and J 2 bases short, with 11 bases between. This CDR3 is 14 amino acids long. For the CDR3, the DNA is TGTGCCAGCAGCCCCCAGGCGATCACAGATACGCAGTATTTT. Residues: CASSPQAITDTQYF.

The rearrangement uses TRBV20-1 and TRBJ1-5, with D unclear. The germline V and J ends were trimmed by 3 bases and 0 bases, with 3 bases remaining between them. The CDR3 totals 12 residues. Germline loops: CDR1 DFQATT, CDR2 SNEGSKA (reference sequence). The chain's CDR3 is CSASHSNQPQHF. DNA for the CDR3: TGCAGTGCTAGTCATAGCAATCAGCCCCAGCATTTT.

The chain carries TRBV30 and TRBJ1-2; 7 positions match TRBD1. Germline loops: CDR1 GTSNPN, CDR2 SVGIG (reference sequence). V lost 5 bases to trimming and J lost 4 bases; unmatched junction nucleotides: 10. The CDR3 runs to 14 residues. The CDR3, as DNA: TGTGCCTGGGGGGAACAGGGGATCGGCTATGGCTACACCTTC. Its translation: CAWGEQGIGYGYTF.

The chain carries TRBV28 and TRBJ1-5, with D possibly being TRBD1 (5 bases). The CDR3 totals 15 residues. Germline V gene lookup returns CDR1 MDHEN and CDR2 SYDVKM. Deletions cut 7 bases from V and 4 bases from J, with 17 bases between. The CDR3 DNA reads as TGTGCCAGCACGCCCTCAGGGACTTGGAATCAGCCCCAGCATTTT. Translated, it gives CASTPSGTWNQPQHF.

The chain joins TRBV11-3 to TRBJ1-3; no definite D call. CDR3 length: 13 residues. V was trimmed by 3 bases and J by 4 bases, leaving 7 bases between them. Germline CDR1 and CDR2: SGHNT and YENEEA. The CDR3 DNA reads TGTGCCAGCAGCTTGGACTCGGGAAACACCATATATTTT. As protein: CASSLDSGNTIYF. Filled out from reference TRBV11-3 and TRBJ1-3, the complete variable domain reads EAGVVQSPRYKIIEKKQPVAFWCNPISGHNTLYWYLQNLGQGPELLIRYENEEAVDDSQLPKDRFSAERLKGVDSTLKIQPAELGDSAVYLCASSLDSGNTIYFGEGSWLTVV.

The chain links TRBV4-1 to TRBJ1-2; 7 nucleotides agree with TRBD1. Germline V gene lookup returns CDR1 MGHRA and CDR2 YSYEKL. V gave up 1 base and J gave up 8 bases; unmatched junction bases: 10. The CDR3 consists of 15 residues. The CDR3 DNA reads TGCGCCAGCAGCCAAGTCGACAGGGAAAAAAGAGGCTACACCTTC. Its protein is CASSQVDREKRGYTF.

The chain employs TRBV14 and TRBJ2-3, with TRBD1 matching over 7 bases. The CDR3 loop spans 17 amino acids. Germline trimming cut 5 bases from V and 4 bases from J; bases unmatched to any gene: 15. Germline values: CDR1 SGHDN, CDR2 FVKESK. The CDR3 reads CASSNLRDSASPDTQYF. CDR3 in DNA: TGTGCCAGCAGCAACCTCCGGGACAGTGCTTCACCAGATACGCAGTATTTT.

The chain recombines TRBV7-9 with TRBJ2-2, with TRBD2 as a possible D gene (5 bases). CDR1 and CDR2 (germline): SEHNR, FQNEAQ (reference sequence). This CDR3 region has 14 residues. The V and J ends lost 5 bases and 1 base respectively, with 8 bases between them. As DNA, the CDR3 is TGTGCCAGCAGCCTCGGACTGAACACCGGGGAGCTGTTTTTT. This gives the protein CASSLGLNTGELFF.

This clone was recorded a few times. The CDR3 coding sequence is TGTGCCAGCTCACCAGGGGGCGGTGGCTACACCTTC. It codes for CASSPGGGGYTF. The chain employs TRBV18 and TRBJ1-2; D is possibly TRBD1 (6 bases). Trimming pared 2 bases from V and 7 bases from J, leaving 8 bases between. Per the germline V gene, CDR1 is KGHSH and CDR2 is LQKENI. This CDR3 spans 12 amino acids.

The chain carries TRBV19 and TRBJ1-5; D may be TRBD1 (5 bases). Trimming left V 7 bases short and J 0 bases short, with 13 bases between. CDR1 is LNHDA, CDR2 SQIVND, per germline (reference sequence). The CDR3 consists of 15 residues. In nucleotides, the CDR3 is TGTGCCAGTAACTGGGGCCCGGATAGCAATCAGCCCCAGCATTTT. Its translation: CASNWGPDSNQPQHF.

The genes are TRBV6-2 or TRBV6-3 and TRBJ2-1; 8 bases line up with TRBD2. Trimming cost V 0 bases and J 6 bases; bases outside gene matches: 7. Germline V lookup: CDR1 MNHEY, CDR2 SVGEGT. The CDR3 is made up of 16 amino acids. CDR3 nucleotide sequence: TGTGCCAGCAGTTACTCGGCGGGAGGCCTTCGCAATGAGCAGTTCTTC. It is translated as CASSYSAGGLRNEQFF.

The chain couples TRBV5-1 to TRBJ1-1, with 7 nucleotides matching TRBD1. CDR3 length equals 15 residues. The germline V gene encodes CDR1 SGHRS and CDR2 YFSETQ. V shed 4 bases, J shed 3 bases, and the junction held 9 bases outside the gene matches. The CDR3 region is CASSRIYRGDTEAFF. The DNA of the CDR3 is TGCGCCAGCAGCCGAATATACAGGGGTGACACTGAAGCTTTCTTT.

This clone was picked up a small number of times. CDR3 loop: CASRSGVGLAGYGNYEQYF. The CDR3 DNA reads as TGTGCCAGCAGATCAGGGGTCGGACTAGCGGGGTACGGAAACTACGAGCAGTACTTC. The chain uses TRBV11-2 and TRBJ2-7, with 12 bases aligning to TRBD2. V lost 6 bases to trimming and J lost 3 bases; unmatched junction nucleotides: 18. The length of the CDR3 is 19 residues. Per germline, CDR1 SGHAT and CDR2 FQNNGV.

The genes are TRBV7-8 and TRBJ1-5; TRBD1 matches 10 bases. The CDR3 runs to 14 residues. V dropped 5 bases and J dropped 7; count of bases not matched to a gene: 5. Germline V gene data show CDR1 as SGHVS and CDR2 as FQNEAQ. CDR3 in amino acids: CASSMDRGNQPQHF. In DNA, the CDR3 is TGTGCCAGCAGCATGGACAGGGGGAACCAGCCCCAGCATTTT.

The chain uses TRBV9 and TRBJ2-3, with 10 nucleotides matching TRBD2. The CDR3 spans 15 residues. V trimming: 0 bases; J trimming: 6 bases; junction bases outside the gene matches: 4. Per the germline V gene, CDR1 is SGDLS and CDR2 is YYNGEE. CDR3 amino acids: CASSVALAGPDTQYF. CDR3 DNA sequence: TGTGCCAGCAGCGTAGCACTAGCGGGGCCTGATACGCAGTATTTT. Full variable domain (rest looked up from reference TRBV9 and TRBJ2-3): DSGVTQTPKHLITATGQRVTLRCSPRSGDLSVYWYQQSLDQGLQFLIQYYNGEERAKGNILERFSAQQFPDLHSELNLSSLELGDSALYFCASSVALAGPDTQYFGPGTRLTVL.

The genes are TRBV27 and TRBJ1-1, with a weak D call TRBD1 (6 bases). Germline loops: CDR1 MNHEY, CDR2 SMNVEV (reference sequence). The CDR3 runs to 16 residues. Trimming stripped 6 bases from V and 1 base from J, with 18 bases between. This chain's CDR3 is CASRHRTVGGNTEAFF. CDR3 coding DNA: TGTGCCAGCAGACACCGGACAGTTGGTGGGAACACTGAAGCTTTCTTT.

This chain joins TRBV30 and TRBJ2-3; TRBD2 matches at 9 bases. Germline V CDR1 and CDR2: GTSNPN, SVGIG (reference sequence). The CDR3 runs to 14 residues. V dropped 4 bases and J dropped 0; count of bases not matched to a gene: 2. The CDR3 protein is CAWMAGGSTDTQYF. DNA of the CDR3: TGTGCCTGGATGGCGGGGGGGAGCACAGATACGCAGTATTTT.

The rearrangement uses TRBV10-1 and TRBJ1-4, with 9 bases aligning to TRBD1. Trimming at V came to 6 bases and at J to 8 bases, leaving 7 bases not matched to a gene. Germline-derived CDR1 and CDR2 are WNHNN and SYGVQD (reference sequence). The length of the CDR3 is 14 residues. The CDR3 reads CASSSDRGNEKLFF. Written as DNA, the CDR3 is TGCGCCAGCAGCTCGGACAGGGGTAACGAAAAACTGTTTTTT.

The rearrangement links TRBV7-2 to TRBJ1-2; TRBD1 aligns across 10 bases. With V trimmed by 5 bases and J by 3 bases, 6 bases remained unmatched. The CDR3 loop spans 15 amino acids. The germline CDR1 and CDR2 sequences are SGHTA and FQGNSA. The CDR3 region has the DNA TGTGCCAGCAGCATTGGGACAGGGGACCACTATGGCTACACCTTC. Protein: CASSIGTGDHYGYTF.

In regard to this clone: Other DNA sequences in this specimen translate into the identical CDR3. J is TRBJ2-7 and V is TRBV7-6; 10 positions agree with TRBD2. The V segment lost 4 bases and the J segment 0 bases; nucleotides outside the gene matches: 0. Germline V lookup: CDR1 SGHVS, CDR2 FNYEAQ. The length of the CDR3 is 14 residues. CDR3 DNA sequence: TGTGCCAGCAGCTCTAGCGGGAGCTCCTACGAGCAGTACTTC. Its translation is CASSSSGSSYEQYF.

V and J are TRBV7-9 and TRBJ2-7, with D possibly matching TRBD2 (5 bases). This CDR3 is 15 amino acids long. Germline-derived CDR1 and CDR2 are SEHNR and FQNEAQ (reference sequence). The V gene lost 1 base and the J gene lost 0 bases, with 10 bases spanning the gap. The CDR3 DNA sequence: TGTGCCAGCAGCTTAGTCCGGAGGAGCTCCTACGAGCAGTACTTC. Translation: CASSLVRRSSYEQYF.

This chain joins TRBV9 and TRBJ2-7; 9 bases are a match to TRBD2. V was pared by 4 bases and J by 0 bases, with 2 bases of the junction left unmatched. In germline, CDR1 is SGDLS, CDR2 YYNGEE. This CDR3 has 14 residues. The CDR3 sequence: CASSIAGASYEQYF. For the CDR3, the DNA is TGTGCCAGCAGCATAGCGGGAGCCTCCTACGAGCAGTACTTC. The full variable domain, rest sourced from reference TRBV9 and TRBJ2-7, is DSGVTQTPKHLITATGQRVTLRCSPRSGDLSVYWYQQSLDQGLQFLIQYYNGEERAKGNILERFSAQQFPDLHSELNLSSLELGDSALYFCASSIAGASYEQYFGPGTRLTVT.